This TCR beta chain is from a study of graft-versus-host responses after intestinal transplantation. Study at large: All recipients got anti-thymocyte globulin induction, then tacrolimus and steroids for roughly three years. Study results and caveats: GvH clones turned up in recipient marrow; some had shown up first in ileum or blood.

There are 15 residues in the CDR3. Germline lookup yields CDR1 MNHNY and CDR2 SVGAGI (reference sequence). With V trimmed by 6 bases and J by 1 base, 6 bases remained unmatched. A word on this clone: What it recognizes is unknown.

Assay: immunoSEQ multiplex PCR; the TCRdb copy retains only in-frame clones and omits some. The profile shows fewer than 15,000 clones, approximately 82% of them singletons. The receptor comes from a human patient who received an intestinal transplant, so some T cells may come from the graft donor. The genes are TRBV6-6 and TRBJ2-7, with 10 nucleotides matching TRBD1. The sample consisted of PBMCs, taken around 120 days after transplant. The CDR3 nucleotides are TGTGCCAGCAGCCGAGGGACAGGGGCGTCCTACGAGCAGTACTTC. Translated, it gives CASSRGTGASYEQYF.